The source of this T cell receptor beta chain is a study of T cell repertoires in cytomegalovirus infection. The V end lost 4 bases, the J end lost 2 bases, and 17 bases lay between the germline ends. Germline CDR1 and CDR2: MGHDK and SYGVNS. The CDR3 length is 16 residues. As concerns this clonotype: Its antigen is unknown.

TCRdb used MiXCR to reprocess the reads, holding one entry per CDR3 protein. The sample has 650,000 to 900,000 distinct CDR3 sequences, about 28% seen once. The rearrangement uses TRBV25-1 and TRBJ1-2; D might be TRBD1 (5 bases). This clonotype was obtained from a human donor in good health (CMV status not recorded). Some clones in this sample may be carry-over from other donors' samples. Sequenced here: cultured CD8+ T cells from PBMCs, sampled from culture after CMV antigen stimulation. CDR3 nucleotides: TGTGCCAGCAGTGCATCACTGCGGGGCCCCAACTATGGCTACACCTTC. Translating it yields CASSASLRGPNYGYTF.